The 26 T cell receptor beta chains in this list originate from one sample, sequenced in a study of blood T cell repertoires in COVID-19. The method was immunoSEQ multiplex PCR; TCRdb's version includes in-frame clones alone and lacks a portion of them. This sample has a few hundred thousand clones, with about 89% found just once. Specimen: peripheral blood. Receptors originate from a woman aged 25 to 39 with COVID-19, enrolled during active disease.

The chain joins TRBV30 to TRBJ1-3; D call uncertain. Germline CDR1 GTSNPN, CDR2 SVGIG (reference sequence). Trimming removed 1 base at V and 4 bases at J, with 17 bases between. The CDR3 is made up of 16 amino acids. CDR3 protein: CAWSGSASYSGNTIYF. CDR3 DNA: TGTGCCTGGAGTGGGTCAGCGTCTTACTCGGGAAACACCATATATTTT.

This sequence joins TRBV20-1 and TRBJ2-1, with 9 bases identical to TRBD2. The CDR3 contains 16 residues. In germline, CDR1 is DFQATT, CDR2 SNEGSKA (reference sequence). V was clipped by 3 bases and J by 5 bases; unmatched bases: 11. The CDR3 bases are TGCAGTGCTAGTTCCCTCCCAGCGGGGGGCCACAATGAGCAGTTCTTC. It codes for CSASSLPAGGHNEQFF.

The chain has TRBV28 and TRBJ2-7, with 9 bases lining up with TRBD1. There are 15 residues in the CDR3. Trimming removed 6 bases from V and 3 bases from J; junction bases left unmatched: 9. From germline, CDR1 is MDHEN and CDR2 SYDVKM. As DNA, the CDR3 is TGTGCCAGCAGGCCGCCGGGACAGGGAATCTACGAGCAGTACTTC. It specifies CASRPPGQGIYEQYF.

The CDR3 reads CATRVRFAGRTETQYF. Here the CDR3 DNA reads TGTGCCACCAGGGTCCGGTTTGCAGGGAGGACAGAGACCCAGTACTTC. This chain links TRBV24-1 with TRBJ2-5, with a tentative D call TRBD2 (6 bases). This CDR3 region has 16 residues. V was pared by 7 bases and J by 4 bases, with 21 bases between. Germline V gene data show CDR1 as KGHDR and CDR2 as SFDVKD.

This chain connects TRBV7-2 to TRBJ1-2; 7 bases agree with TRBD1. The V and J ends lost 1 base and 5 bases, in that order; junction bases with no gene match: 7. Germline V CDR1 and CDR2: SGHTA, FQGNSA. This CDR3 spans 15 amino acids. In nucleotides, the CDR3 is TGTGCCAGCAGCTTAGAGGGGGCCGCGGGGTATGGCTACACCTTC. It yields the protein CASSLEGAAGYGYTF.

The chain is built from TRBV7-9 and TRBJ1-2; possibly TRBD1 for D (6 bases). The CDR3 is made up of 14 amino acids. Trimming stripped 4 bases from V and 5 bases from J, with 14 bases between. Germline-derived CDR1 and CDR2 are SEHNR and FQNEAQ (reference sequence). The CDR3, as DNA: TGTGCCAGCAGCTCTTCACAGGGTCGGTATGGCTACACCTTC. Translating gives CASSSSQGRYGYTF.

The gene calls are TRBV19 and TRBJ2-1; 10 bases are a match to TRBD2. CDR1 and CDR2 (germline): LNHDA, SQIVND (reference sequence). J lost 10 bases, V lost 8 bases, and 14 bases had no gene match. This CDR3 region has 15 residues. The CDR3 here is CASDAFSGGKFEQFF. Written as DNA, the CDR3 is TGTGCCAGTGATGCTTTTAGCGGGGGGAAGTTCGAGCAGTTCTTC.

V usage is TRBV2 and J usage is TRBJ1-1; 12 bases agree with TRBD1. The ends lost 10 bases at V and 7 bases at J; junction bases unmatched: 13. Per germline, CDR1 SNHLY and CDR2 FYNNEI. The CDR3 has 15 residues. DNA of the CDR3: TGTGCCACCCAGGGGGACAGGGGGCTGGTGGGTGAAGCTTTCTTT. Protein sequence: CATQGDRGLVGEAFF.

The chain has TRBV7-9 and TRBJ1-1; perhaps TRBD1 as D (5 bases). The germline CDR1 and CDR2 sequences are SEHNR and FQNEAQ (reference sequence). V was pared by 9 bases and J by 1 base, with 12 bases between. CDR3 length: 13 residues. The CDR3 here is CASSTQGNTEAFF. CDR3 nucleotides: TGTGCCAGTTCGACGCAGGGGAACACTGAAGCTTTCTTT.

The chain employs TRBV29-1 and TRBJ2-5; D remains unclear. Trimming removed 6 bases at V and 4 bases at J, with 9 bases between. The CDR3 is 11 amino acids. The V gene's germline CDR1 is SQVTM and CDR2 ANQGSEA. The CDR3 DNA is TGCAGCGTATTTCGAGGAGAGACCCAGTACTTC. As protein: CSVFRGETQYF.

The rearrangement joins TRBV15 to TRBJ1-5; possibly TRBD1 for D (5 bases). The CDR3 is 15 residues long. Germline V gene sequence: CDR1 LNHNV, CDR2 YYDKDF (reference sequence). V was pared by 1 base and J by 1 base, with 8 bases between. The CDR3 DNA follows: TGTGCCACCAGCAGAGGGGGGGTGAGCAATCAGCCCCAGCATTTT. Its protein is CATSRGGVSNQPQHF.

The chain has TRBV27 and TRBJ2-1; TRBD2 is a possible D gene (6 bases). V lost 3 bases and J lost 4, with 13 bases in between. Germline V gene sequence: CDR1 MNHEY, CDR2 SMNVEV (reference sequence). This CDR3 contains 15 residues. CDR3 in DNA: TGTGCCAGCAGTTTCAGGCGGGGACCATACAATGAGCAGTTCTTC. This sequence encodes CASSFRRGPYNEQFF.

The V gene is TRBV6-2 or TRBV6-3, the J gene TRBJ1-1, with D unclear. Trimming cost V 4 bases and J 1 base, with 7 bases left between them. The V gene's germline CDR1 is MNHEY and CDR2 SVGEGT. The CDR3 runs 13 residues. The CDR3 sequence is CASSSTANTEAFF. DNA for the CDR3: TGTGCCAGCAGTTCTACAGCGAACACTGAAGCTTTCTTT.

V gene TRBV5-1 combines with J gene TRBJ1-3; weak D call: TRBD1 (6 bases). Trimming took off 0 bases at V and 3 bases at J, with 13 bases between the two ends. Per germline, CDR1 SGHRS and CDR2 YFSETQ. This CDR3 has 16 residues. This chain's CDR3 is CASSLAGAYSGNTIYF. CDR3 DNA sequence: TGCGCCAGCAGCTTGGCAGGGGCTTATAGTGGAAACACCATATATTTT.

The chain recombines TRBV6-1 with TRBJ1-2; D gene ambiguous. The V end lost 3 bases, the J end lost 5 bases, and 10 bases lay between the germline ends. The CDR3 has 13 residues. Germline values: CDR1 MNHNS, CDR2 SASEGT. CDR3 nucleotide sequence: TGTGCCAGCAGTGACATTTCCCAGTATGGCTACACCTTC. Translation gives CASSDISQYGYTF.

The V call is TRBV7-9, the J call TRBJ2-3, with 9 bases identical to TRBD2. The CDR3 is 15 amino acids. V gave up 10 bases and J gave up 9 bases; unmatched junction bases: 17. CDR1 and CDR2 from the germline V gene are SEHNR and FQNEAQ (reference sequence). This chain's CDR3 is CATVQRGDYRATQYF. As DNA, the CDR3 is TGTGCCACCGTGCAGCGGGGGGACTACAGAGCGACGCAGTATTTT.

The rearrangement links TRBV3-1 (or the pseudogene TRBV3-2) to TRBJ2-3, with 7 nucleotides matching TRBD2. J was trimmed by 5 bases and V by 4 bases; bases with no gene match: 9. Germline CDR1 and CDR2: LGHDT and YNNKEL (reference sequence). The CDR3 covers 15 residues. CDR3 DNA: TGTGCCAGCAGCCGGGACTACCGTAGCGAAGATACGCAGTATTTT. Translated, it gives CASSRDYRSEDTQYF.

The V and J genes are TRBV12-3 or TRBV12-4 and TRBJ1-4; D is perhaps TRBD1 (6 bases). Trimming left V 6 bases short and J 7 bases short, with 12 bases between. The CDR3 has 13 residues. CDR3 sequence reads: CASRATGFEKLFF. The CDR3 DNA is TGTGCCAGCAGAGCTACAGGGTTTGAAAAACTGTTTTTT.

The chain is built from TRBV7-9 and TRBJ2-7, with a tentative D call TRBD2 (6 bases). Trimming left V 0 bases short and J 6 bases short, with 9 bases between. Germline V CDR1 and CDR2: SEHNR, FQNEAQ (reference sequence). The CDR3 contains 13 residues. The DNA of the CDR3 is TGTGCCAGCAGCTTAGCCCTCGGGGGCGAGCAGTACTTC. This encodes CASSLALGGEQYF.

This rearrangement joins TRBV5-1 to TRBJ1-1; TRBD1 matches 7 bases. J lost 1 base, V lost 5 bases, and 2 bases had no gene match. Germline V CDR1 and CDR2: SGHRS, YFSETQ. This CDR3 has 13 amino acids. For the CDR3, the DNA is TGCGCCAGCAGAGGACAGGAGAACACTGAAGCTTTCTTT. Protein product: CASRGQENTEAFF.

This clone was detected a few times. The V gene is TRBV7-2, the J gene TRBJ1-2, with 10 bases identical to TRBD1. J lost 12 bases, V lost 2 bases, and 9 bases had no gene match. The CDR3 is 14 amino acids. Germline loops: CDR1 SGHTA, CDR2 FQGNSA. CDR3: CASSLKGGQGYNTF. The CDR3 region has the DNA TGTGCCAGCAGCTTAAAAGGGGGACAGGGGTATAACACCTTC.

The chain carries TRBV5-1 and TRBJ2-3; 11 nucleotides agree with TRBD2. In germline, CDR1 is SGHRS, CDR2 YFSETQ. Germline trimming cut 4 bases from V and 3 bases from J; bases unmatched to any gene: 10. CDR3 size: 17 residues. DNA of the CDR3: TGCGCCAGCAGCCCCCTAACTACTAGCGGGGGAACAGATACGCAGTATTTT. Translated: CASSPLTTSGGTDTQYF.

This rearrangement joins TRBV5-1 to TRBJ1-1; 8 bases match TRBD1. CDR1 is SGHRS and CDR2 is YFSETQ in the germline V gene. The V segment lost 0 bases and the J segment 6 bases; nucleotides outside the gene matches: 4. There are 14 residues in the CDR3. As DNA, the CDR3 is TGCGCCAGCAGCTTGGCCCAGGGGGCCCCTGAAGCTTTCTTT. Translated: CASSLAQGAPEAFF.

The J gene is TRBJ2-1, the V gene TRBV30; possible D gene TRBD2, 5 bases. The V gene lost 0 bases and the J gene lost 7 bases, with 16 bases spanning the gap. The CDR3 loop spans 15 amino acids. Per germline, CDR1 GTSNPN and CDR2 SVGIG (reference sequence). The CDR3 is CAWSVKLAGRNEQFF. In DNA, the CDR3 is TGTGCCTGGAGTGTTAAGTTGGCGGGCCGGAATGAGCAGTTCTTC.

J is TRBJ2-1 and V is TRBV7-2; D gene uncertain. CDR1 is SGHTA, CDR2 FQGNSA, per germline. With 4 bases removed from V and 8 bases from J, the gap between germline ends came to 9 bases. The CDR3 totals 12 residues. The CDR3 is CASSSRGYEQFF. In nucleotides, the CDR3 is TGTGCCAGCAGCTCGAGAGGCTATGAGCAGTTCTTC.

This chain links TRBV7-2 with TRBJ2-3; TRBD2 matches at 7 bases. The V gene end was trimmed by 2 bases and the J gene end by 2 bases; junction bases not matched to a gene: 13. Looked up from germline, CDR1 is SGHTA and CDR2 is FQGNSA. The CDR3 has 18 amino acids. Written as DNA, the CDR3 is TGTGCCAGCAGCTTAAGACTAAACCCGGGACTACCCACAGATACGCAGTATTTT. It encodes CASSLRLNPGLPTDTQYF.